Listed here are 8 T cell receptor beta chains from one sample, sequenced in a study of low-dose radiotherapy and immunotherapy resistance in tumors. TRAV- and TRBV-specific primers, spanning alpha and beta chains, primed first-strand cDNA. The authors amplified TCRs for about 20 PCR cycles with a constant-region primer and a V-primer adapter. TCRdb re-called the reads with MiXCR, one entry per CDR3 protein. This repertoire shows about 14,000 distinct CDR3 sequences, roughly half found once; its top ten account for roughly 4%. All receptors derive from a human donor with advanced metastatic prostate, ovarian, gallbladder or colorectal cancer (not recorded which). This table probably holds off-target reads from a library built for another chain.

V is TRBV29-1 and J is TRBJ2-7, with TRBD1 matching 7 bases. CDR1 and CDR2 (germline): SQVTM, ANQGSEA. The CDR3 covers 13 residues. The V gene end was trimmed by 4 bases and the J gene end by 2 bases; junction bases not matched to a gene: 5. CDR3 residues: CSVVRDSTYEQYF. CDR3 DNA sequence: TGCAGCGTTGTGAGGGACAGCACCTACGAGCAGTACTTC.

The gene calls are TRBV15 and TRBJ1-4, with a weak D call TRBD1 (6 bases). The V gene lost 3 bases and the J gene lost 8 bases, with 16 bases spanning the gap. The V gene's germline CDR1 is LNHNV and CDR2 YYDKDF (reference sequence). The CDR3 has 15 amino acids. The CDR3: CATSSGGWREEKLFF. In nucleotides, the CDR3 is TGTGCCACCAGCAGCGGGGGCTGGAGGGAGGAAAAACTGTTTTTT.

This chain joins TRBV7-2 and TRBJ2-5, with 7 nucleotides matching TRBD2. Germline CDR1 reads SGHTA; CDR2 reads FQGNSA. V was pared by 1 base and J by 2 bases, with 4 bases of the junction left unmatched. The length of the CDR3 is 15 residues. This CDR3 is CASSLVGRGQETQYF. For the CDR3, the DNA is TGTGCCAGCAGCTTAGTAGGGCGGGGGCAAGAGACCCAGTACTTC.

The chain joins TRBV6-5 to TRBJ2-1; D remains unclear. V lost 0 bases, J lost 4 bases, and 4 bases lay in between. Per germline, CDR1 MNHEY and CDR2 SVGAGI. The CDR3 length is 13 residues. The CDR3 spells CASSYSLYNEQFF. In nucleotides, the CDR3 is TGTGCCAGCAGTTACTCGCTTTACAATGAGCAGTTCTTC.

This clonotype has more than one count but fewer than ten. The chain has TRBV29-1 and TRBJ2-7, with D maybe TRBD2 (6 bases). The length of the CDR3 is 12 residues. CDR1 is SQVTM, CDR2 ANQGSEA, per germline. V shed 3 bases and J shed 0 bases, with 6 bases lying between them. CDR3 in amino acids: CSVDSGSYEQYF. The DNA of the CDR3 is TGCAGCGTTGATAGCGGCTCCTACGAGCAGTACTTC.

This chain uses TRBV7-8 with TRBJ1-6; D possibly corresponds to TRBD1 (6 bases). The ends were cut back, 6 bases at V and 6 bases at J, with 15 bases in the middle. This CDR3 has 15 residues. CDR1 SGHVS and CDR2 FQNEAQ come from the germline V gene. This CDR3 is CASRPPGTSNSPLHF. CDR3 bases: TGTGCCAGCAGACCTCCCGGGACAAGTAATTCACCCCTCCACTTT.

This clonotype was recorded a few times. The gene calls are TRBV2 and TRBJ2-7; 7 bases map to TRBD2. CDR3 length equals 13 residues. The germline CDR1 and CDR2 sequences are SNHLY and FYNNEI. The CDR3 reads CALGRGGRYEQYF. The CDR3 DNA reads TGTGCGCTGGGGAGGGGAGGTCGCTACGAGCAGTACTTC.

The J gene is TRBJ2-7, the V gene TRBV4-1, with D possibly being TRBD2 (6 bases). Between the trimmed V and J ends, which lost 1 base and 2 bases, there was a span of 24 bases. Germline V gene data show CDR1 as MGHRA and CDR2 as YSYEKL. This CDR3 has 19 residues. The CDR3 protein is CASSQVGGRGRGFAYEQYF. The CDR3 bases are TGCGCCAGCAGCCAAGTTGGAGGGCGAGGGAGAGGCTTCGCCTACGAGCAGTACTTC.